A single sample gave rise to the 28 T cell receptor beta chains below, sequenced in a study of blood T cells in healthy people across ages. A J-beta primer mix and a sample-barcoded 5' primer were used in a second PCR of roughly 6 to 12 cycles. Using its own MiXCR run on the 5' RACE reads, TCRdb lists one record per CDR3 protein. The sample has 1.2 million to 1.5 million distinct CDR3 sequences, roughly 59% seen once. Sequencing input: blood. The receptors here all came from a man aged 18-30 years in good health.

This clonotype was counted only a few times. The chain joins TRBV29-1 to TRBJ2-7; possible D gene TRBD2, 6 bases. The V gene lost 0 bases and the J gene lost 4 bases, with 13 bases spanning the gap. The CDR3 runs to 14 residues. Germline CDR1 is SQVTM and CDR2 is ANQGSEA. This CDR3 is CSVEEAGKPYEQYF. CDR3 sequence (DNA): TGCAGCGTTGAAGAGGCGGGGAAGCCTTACGAGCAGTACTTC.

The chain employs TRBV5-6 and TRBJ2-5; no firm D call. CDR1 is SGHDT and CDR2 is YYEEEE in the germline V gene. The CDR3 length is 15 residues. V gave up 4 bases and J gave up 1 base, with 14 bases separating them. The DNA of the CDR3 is TGTGCCAGCAGCGCCTACGGCGGCACCCAAGAGACCCAGTACTTC. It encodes CASSAYGGTQETQYF.

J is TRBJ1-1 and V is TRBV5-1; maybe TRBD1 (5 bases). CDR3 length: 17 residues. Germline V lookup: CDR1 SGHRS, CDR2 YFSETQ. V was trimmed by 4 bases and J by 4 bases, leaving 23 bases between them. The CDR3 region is CASSPSLTAFDGTEAFF. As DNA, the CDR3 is TGCGCCAGCAGCCCATCATTGACAGCCTTCGATGGCACTGAAGCTTTCTTT.

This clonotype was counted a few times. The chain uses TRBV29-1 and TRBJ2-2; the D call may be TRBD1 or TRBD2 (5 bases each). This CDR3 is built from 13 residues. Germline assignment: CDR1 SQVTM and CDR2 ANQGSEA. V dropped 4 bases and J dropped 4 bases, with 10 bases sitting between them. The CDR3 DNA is TGCAGCGTTGTTCGGGACCCCACCGGGGAGCTGTTTTTT. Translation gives CSVVRDPTGELFF.

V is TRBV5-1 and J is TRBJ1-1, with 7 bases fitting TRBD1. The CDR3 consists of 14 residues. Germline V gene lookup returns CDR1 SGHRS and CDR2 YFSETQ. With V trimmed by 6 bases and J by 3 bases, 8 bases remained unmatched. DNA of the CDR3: TGCGCCAGCAACGATGACAGGGTCCACACTGAAGCTTTCTTT. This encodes CASNDDRVHTEAFF. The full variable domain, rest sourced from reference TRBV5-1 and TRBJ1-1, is KAGVTQTPRYLIKTRGQQVTLSCSPISGHRSVSWYQQTPGQGLQFLFEYFSETQRNKGNFPGRFSGRQFSNSRSEMNVSTLELGDSALYLCASNDDRVHTEAFFGQGTRLTVV.

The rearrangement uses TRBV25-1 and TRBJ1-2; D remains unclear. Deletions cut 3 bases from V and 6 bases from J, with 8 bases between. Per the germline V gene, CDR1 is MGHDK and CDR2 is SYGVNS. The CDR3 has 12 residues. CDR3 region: CASSDLRNGYTF. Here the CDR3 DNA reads TGTGCCAGCAGTGATCTGAGGAATGGCTACACCTTC.

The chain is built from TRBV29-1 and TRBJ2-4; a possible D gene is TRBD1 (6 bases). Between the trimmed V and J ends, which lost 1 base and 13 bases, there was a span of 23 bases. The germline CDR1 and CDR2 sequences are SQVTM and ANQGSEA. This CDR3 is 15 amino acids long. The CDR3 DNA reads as TGCAGCGTTGAAGGGGGGCAGGGGAATTACAATGAGCAGTACTTC. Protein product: CSVEGGQGNYNEQYF.

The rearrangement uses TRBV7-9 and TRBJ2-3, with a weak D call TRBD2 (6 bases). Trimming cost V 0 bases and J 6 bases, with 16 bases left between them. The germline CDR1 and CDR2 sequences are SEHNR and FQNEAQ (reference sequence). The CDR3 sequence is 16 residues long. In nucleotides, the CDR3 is TGTGCCAGCAGCTTAGCCCAACGGGGGTGGGAGGATACGCAGTATTTT. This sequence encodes CASSLAQRGWEDTQYF.

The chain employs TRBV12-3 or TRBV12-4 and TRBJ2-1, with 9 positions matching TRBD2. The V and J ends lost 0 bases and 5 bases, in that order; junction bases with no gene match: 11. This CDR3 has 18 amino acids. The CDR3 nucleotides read TGTGCCAGCAGTTTAGCGAGTGTTAGCGGGAGATTAGACAATGAGCAGTTCTTC. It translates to CASSLASVSGRLDNEQFF.

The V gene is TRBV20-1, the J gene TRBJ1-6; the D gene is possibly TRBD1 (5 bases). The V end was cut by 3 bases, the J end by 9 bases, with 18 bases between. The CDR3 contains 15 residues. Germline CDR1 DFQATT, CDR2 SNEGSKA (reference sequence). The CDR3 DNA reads TGCAGTGCTAGTAGGCCCGGGGGAATAGGTTCACCCCTCCACTTT. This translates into CSASRPGGIGSPLHF.

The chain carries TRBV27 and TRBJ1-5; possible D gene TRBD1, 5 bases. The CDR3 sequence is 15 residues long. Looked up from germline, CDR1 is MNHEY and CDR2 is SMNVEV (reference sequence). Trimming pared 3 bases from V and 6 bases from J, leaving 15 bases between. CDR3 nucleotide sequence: TGTGCCAGCAGTTTCCGGGGGGATCCTGGTCAGCCCCAGCATTTT. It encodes CASSFRGDPGQPQHF.

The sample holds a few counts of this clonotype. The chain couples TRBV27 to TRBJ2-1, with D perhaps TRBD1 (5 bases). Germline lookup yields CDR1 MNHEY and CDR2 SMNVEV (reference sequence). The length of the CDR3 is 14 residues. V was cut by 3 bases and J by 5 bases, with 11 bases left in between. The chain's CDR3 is CASSFSGFHNEQFF. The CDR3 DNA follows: TGTGCCAGCAGTTTCTCAGGGTTCCACAATGAGCAGTTCTTC.

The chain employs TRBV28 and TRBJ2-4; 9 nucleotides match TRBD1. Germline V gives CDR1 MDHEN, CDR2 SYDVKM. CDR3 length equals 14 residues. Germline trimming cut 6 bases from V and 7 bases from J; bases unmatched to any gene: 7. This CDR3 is CASRDRGEGNIQYF. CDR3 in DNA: TGTGCCAGCAGGGACAGGGGCGAGGGGAACATTCAGTACTTC.

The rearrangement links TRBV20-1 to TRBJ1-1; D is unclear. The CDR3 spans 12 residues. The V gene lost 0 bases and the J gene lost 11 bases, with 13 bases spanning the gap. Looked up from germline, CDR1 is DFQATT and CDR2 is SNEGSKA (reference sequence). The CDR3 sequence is CSARDLAVAAFF. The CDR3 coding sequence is TGCAGTGCTAGAGACTTAGCTGTAGCGGCTTTCTTT.

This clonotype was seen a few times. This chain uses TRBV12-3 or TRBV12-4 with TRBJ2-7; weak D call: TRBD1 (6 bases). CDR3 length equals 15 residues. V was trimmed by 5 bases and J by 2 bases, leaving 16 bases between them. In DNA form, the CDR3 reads TGTGCCAGCAGTATCGACAGGACGCAAGCCTACGAGCAGTACTTC. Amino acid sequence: CASSIDRTQAYEQYF.

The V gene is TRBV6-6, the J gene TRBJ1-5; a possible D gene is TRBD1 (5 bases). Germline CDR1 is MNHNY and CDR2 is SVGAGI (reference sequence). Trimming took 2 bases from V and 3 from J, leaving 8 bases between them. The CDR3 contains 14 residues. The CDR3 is CASSYDRPNQPQHF. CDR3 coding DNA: TGTGCCAGCAGTTACGACAGACCCAATCAGCCCCAGCATTTT.

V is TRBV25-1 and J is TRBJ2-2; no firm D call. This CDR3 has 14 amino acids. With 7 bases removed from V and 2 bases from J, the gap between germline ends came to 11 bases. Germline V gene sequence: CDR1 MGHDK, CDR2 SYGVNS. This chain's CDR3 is CASNLGPNTGELFF. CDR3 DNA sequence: TGTGCCAGCAATCTGGGTCCTAACACCGGGGAGCTGTTTTTT.

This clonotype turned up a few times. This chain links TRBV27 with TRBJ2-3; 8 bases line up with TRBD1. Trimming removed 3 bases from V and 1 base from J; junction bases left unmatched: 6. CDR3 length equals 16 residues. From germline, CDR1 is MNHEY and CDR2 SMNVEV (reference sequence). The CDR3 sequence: CASSFQGARGTDTQYF. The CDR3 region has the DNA TGTGCCAGCAGTTTCCAGGGGGCGCGAGGCACAGATACGCAGTATTTT.

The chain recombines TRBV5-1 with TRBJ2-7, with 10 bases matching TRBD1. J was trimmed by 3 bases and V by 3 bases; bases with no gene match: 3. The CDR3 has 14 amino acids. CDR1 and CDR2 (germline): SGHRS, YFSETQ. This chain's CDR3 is CASSWGQGYYEQYF. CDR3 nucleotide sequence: TGCGCCAGCAGCTGGGGACAGGGGTACTACGAGCAGTACTTC.

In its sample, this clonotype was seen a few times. The CDR3 loop is CASSLDGRPVPYNEQFF. CDR3 coding DNA: TGTGCCAGCAGCTTAGATGGGCGACCAGTACCCTACAATGAGCAGTTCTTC. The J gene is TRBJ2-1, the V gene TRBV11-2; D ambiguous. The CDR3 length is 17 residues. CDR1 SGHAT and CDR2 FQNNGV come from the germline V gene. Deletions cut 0 bases from V and 2 bases from J, with 14 bases between.

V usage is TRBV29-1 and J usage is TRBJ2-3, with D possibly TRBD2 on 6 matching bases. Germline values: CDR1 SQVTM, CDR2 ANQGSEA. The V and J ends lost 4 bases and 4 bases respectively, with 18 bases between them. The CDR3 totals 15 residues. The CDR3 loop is CSVGRSLAVADTQYF. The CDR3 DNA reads TGCAGCGTTGGGCGGTCACTAGCAGTCGCAGATACGCAGTATTTT.

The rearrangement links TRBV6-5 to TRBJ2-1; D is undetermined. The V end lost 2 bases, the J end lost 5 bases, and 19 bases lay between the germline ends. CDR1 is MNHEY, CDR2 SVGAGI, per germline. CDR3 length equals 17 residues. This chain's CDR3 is CASSYITDLSQHNEQFF. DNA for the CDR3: TGTGCCAGCAGTTACATTACGGACCTCTCGCAGCACAATGAGCAGTTCTTC.

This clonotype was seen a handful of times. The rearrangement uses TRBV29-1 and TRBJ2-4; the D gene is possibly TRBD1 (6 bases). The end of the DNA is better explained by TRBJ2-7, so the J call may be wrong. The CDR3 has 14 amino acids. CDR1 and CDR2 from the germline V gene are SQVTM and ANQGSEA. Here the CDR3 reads CSVVFTGFSDEQYF. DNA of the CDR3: TGCAGCGTCGTATTTACAGGGTTTAGCGACGAGCAGTACTTC.

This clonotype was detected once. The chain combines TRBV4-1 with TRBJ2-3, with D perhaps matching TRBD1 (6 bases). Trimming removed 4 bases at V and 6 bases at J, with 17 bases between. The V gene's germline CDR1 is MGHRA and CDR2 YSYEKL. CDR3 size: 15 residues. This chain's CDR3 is CASSPSTGVKDTQYF. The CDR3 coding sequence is TGCGCCAGCAGCCCCTCGACAGGCGTAAAGGATACGCAGTATTTT.

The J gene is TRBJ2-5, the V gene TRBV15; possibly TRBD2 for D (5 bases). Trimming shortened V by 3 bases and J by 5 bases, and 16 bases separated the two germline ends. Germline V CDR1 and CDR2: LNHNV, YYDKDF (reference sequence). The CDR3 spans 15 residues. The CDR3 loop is CATSRGWRQAETQYF. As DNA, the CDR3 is TGTGCCACCAGCAGGGGGTGGAGGCAAGCGGAGACCCAGTACTTC.

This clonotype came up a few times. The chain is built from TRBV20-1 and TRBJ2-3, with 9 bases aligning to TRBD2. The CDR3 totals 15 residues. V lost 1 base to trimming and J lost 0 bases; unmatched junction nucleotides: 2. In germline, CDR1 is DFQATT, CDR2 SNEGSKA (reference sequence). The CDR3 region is CSARALAGSTDTQYF. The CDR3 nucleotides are TGCAGTGCTAGAGCCCTAGCGGGAAGCACAGATACGCAGTATTTT.

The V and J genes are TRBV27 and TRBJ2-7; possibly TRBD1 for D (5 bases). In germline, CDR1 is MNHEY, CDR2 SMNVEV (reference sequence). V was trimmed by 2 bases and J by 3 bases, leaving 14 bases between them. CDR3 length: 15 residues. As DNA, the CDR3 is TGTGCCAGCAGTTTAAGTGGCGGACAAATCTACGAGCAGTACTTC. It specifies CASSLSGGQIYEQYF.

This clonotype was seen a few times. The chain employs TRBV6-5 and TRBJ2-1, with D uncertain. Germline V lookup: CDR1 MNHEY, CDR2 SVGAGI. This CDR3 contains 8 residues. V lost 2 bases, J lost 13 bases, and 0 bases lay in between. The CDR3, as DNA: TGTGCCAGCAGTTACCAGTTCTTC. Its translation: CASSYQFF.